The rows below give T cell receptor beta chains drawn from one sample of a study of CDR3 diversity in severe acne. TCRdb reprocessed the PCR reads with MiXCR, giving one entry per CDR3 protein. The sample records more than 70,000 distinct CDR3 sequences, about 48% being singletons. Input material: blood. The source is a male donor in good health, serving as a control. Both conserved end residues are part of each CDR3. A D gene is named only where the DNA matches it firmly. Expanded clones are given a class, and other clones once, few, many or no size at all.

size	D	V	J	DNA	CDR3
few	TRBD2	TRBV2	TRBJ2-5	TGTGCCAGCAGCATTAGCGGGAGGGAAGGGACCCAGTACTTC	CASSISGREGTQYF
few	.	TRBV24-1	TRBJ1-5	TGTGCCTCCAGTGATCCTTCGGCAGGGGGCAATCAGCCCCAGCATTTT	CASSDPSAGGNQPQHF
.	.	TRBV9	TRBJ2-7	TGTGCCAGCATCCGGGGGGGACAGGGCTCCTACGAGCAGTACTTC	CASIRGGQGSYEQYF
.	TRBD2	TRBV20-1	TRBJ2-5	TGCAGTGTTAGTGCGGGGGGGCAAGAGACCCAGTACTTC	CSVSAGGQETQYF
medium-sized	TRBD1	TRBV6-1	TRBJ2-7	TGTGCCAGCAGGGAGACAGGGGCCCACGAGCAGTACTTC	CASRETGAHEQYF
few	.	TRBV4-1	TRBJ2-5	TGCGCCAGCAGCCAAGTCTTTAGCTCCCCCGAGACCCAGTACTTC	CASSQVFSSPETQYF
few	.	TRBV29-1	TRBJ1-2	TGCAGCGTTCCAAGGAGGACCCATGATGGGTACCATGGCTACACCTTC	CSVPRRTHDGYHGYTF
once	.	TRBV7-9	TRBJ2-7	TGCGCCAGCAGCCAAGATCGAGGCAGGCAATCCTACGAGCAGTACTTC	CASSQDRGRQSYEQYF
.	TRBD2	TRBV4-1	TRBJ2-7	TGCGCCAGCGGGCCTGAGGCTAGCGGGACTGACGAGCAGTACTTC	CASGPEASGTDEQYF
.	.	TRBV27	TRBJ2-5	TGTGCCAGCAGTTTTCGGGGGGAGACCCAGTACTTC	CASSFRGETQYF
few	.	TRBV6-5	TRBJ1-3	.	CASSRDLAGENEQYFGPGTIYF
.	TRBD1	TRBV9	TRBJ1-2	TGTGCCAGCAGGCAAGACAGGGCTCCCTATGGCTACACCTTC	CASRQDRAPYGYTF
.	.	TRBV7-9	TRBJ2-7	TGTGCCAGCAGCCAAGGGGCAAGTCGCGGGGAGCAGTACTTC	CASSQGASRGEQYF
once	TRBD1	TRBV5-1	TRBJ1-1	TGCGCCAGCAGCCTTGGGACAGGGGACACTGAAGCTTTCTTT	CASSLGTGDTEAFF
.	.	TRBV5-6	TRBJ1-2	TGTGCCAGCAGCCAGCAGGGCAACTATGGCTACACCTTC	CASSQQGNYGYTF
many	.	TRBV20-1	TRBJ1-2	TGCAGTGCTAGGATGACAGCCTATGGCTACACCTTC	CSARMTAYGYTF
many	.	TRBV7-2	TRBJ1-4	TGTGCCAGCAGCTTAGTGTTAGGATCCACTAATGAAAAACTGTTTTTT	CASSLVLGSTNEKLFF
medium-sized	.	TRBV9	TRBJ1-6	TGTGCCAGCAGCGAAGACGGTGATTCACCCCTCCACTTT	CASSEDGDSPLHF
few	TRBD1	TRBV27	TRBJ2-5	TGTGCCAGCAGTTTTGAGGGACAGGGGCAAGAGACCCAGTACTTC	CASSFEGQGQETQYF
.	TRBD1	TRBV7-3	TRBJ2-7	TGTGCCAGCAGCTTAGGGTCAGGGGGACCCAATTCCTACGAGCAGTACTTC	CASSLGSGGPNSYEQYF
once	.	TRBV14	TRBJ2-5	TGTGCCAGTAGCCAAGGGGGTTATAGCAATCAGCCCCAGTACTTC	CASSQGGYSNQPQYF
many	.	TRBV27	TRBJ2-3	TGTGCCAGCAGCACCACAGATACGCAGTATTTT	CASSTTDTQYF
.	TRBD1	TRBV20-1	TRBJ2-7	TGCAGTGCTAGAGATGGACAGGGCATAACCTCCTACGAGCAGTACTTC	CSARDGQGITSYEQYF